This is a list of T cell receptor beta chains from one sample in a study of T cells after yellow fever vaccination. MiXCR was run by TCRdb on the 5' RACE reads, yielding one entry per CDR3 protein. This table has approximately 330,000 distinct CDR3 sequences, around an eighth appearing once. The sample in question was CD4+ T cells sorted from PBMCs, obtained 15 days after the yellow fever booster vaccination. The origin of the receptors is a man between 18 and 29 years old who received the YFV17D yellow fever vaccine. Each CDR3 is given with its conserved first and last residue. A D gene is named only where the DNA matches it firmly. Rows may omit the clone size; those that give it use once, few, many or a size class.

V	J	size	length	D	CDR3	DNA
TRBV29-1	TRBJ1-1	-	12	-	CSVQTGNTEAFF	TGCAGCGTTCAGACGGGAAACACTGAAGCTTTCTTT
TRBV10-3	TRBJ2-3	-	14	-	CAIRRWESTDTQYF	TGTGCCATCAGGCGTTGGGAAAGCACAGATACGCAGTATTTT
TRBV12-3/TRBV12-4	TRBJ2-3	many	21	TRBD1	CASSFGVWGRGHGGRTDTQYF	TGTGCCAGCAGTTTCGGTGTGTGGGGCAGGGGGCACGGGGGCCGGACAGATACGCAGTATTTT
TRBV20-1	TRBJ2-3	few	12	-	CSARSGTDTQYF	TGCAGTGCTAGATCGGGGACAGATACGCAGTATTTT
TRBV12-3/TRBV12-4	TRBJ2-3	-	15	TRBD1	CASSPGQGQTDTQYF	TGTGCCAGCAGCCCCGGACAGGGACAAACAGATACGCAGTATTTT
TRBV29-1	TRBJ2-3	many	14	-	CSVARLPRTDTQYF	TGCAGCGTTGCCCGACTCCCGCGCACAGATACGCAGTATTTT
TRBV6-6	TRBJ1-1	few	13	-	CASSGPLNTEAFF	TGTGCCAGCTCAGGCCCCTTGAACACTGAAGCTTTCTTT
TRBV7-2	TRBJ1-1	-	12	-	CASSREVTEAFF	TGTGCCAGCAGCCGGGAAGTAACTGAAGCTTTCTTT
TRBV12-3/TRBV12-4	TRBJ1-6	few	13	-	CASSEEGNSPLHF	TGTGCCAGCTCGGAGGAGGGTAATTCACCCCTCCACTTT
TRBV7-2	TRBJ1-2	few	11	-	CASSFHYGYTF	TGTGCCAGCAGCTTTCACTATGGCTACACCTTC
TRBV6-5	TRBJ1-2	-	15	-	CASSSGPGLFYGYTF	TGTGCCAGCAGTTCGGGACCGGGTCTGTTCTATGGCTACACCTTC
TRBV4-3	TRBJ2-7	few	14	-	CASSQEYRGYEQYF	TGCGCCAGCAGCCAAGAGTATCGGGGATACGAGCAGTACTTC
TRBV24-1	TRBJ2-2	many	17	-	CATSDLSAGAYTGELFF	TGTGCCACCAGTGATTTGAGTGCAGGGGCGTACACCGGGGAGCTGTTTTTT
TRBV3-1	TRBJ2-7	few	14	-	CASSQRESRGEQYF	TGTGCCAGCAGCCAGAGGGAATCACGGGGCGAGCAGTACTTC
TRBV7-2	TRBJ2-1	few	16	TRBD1	CASSLEQNRGLNEQFF	TGTGCCAGCAGCCTAGAGCAGAACAGGGGGCTCAATGAGCAGTTCTTC
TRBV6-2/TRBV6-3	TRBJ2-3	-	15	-	CAGARDLASTDTQYF	TGTGCCGGAGCGCGGGATCTCGCTAGCACAGATACGCAGTATTTT
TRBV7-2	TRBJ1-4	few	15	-	CASSQPGHPPEKLFF	TGTGCCAGCAGTCAACCGGGACATCCTCCCGAAAAACTGTTTTTT
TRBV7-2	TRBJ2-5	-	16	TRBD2	CASSLGGSGGAETQYF	TGTGCCAGCAGCTTAGGTGGTAGCGGGGGTGCAGAGACCCAGTACTTC
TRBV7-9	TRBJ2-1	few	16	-	CASSPPGRRSYNEQFF	TGTGCCAGCAGCCCCCCGGGACGCCGCTCCTACAATGAGCAGTTCTTC
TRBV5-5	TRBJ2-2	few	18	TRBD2	CASSGTSGGLTNTGELFF	TGTGCCAGCAGCGGGACTAGCGGGGGGCTGACAAACACCGGGGAGCTGTTTTTT
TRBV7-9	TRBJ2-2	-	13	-	CASNSLLPGELFF	TGTGCCAGCAACTCGTTGCTCCCCGGGGAGCTGTTTTTT
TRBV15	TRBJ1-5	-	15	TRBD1	CATTHPGQGNQPQHF	TGTGCCACCACTCATCCCGGACAGGGTAATCAGCCCCAGCATTTT
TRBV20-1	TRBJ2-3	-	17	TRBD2	CSATTSGGPLVTDTQYF	TGCAGTGCGACGACTAGCGGGGGGCCCCTTGTTACAGATACGCAGTATTTT
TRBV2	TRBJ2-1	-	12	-	CATTELGNEQFF	TGTGCCACAACGGAGTTAGGCAATGAGCAGTTCTTC
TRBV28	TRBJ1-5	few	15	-	CASRTPGFGYQPQHF	TGTGCCAGCAGAACACCAGGGTTTGGGTATCAGCCCCAGCATTTT
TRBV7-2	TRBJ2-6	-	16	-	CASRGYLGNGANVLTF	TGTGCCAGCAGAGGGTATCTAGGGAACGGGGCCAACGTCCTGACTTTC
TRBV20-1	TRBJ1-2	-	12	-	CSAGSGDYGYTF	TGCAGTGCTGGGTCAGGCGACTATGGCTACACCTTC
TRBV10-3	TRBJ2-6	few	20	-	CAISESVIRGTISGANVLTF	TGTGCCATCAGTGAGTCGGTGATCAGGGGCACTATCTCTGGGGCCAACGTCCTGACTTTC
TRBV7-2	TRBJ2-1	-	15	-	CASRGHHSSYNEQFF	TGTGCCAGCAGGGGACACCATTCCTCCTACAATGAGCAGTTCTTC
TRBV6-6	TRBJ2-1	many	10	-	CASKPGVMFF	TGTGCCAGCAAGCCGGGGGTGATGTTCTTC
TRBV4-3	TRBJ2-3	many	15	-	CASSQQEYPTDTQYF	TGCGCCAGCAGCCAACAGGAATATCCCACAGATACGCAGTATTTT
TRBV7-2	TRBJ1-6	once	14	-	CASSFGQRGSPLHF	TGTGCCAGTAGCTTCGGACAAAGGGGTTCACCCCTCCACTTT
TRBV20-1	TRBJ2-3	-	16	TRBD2	CSATSRRTSGEDTQYF	TGCAGTGCTACGTCTCGAAGGACTAGCGGGGAAGATACGCAGTATTTT
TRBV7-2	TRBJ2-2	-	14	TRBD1	CASSLTGIVGELFF	TGTGCCAGCAGCCTGACAGGGATAGTCGGGGAGCTGTTTTTT
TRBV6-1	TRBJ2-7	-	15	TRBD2	CASSEAGTSFYEQYF	TGTGCCAGCAGTGAGGCAGGGACTAGCTTTTACGAGCAGTACTTC
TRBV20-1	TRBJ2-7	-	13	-	CSANRDTGDEQYF	TGCAGTGCTAACCGGGACACCGGGGACGAGCAGTACTTC
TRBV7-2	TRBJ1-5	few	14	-	CASSPRASNQPQHF	TGTGCCAGCAGCCCCCGGGCCAGTAATCAGCCCCAGCATTTT
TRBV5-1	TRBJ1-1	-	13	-	CASSLAKATEAFF	TGCGCCAGCAGCTTGGCCAAGGCCACTGAAGCTTTCTTT
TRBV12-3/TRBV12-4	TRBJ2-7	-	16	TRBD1	CASSLSFRDRNYEQYF	TGTGCCAGCAGTTTAAGTTTTAGGGACAGAAACTACGAGCAGTACTTC
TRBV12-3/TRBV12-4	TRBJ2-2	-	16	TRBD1	CASSLGGTGHTGELFF	TGTGCCAGCAGTTTAGGGGGGACAGGGCACACCGGGGAGCTGTTTTTT
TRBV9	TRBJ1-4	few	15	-	CASSSSLGSNEKLFF	TGTGCCAGCAGCTCCTCCCTGGGAAGTAATGAAAAACTGTTTTTT
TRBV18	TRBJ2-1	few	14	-	CASSQRSPVDEQFF	TGTGCCAGCTCACAGAGAAGTCCGGTCGATGAGCAGTTCTTC
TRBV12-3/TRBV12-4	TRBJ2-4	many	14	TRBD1	CASSLWDRGNIQYF	TGTGCCAGCAGTTTATGGGACAGGGGTAACATTCAGTACTTC
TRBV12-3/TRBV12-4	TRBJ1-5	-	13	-	CASSLRSFQPQHF	TGTGCCAGCAGTTTGCGTAGTTTTCAGCCCCAGCATTTT
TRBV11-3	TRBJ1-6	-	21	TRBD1	CASSLESGTGVPSSYNSPLHF	TGTGCCAGCAGCTTAGAATCCGGGACAGGGGTTCCCAGCTCCTATAATTCACCCCTCCACTTT
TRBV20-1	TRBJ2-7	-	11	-	CSARDQGLEYF	TGCAGTGCTAGAGATCAGGGGTTGGAGTACTTC